The following is a T cell receptor (beta chain) sequence with its context. These data originate in a study of blood T cell repertoires in COVID-19. The data were produced by immunoSEQ multiplex PCR, yet TCRdb's version contains in-frame clones alone and is incomplete. Of 250,000 or so clones in the sample, about 88% were seen once. CDR3 length: 15 residues. Trimming removed 1 base from V and 8 bases from J; junction bases left unmatched: 5. Germline values: CDR1 MGHDK, CDR2 SYGVNS. The source material was peripheral blood. This sequence originates from a woman aged 55-70 years with COVID-19, enrolled during active disease. This chain uses TRBV25-1 with TRBJ2-2, with 9 positions matching TRBD2. In DNA, the CDR3 is TGTGCCAGCAGTGAATTGTGGACTAGCGATGGGGAGCTGTTTTTT. Residues: CASSELWTSDGELFF.